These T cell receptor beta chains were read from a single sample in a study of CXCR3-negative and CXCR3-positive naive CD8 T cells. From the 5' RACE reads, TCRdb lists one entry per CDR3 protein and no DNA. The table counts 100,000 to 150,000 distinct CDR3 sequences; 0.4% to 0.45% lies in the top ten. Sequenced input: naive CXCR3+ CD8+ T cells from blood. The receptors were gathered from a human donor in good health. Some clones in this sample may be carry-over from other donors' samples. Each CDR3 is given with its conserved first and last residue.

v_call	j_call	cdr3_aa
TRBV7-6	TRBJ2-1	CASSTRTEALAGEDEQYF
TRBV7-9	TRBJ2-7	CASSFGGVGSYEQYF
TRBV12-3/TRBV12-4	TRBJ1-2	CASSAGTVPQSANYGYTF
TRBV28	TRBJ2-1	CASSFYGREQFF
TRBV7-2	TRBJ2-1	CASSFLAGGLNEQFF
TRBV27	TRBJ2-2	CASFGRTANTGELFF
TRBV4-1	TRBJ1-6	CASSQYGGRQIYNSPLHF
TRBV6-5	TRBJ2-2	CASSYSGLATGELFF
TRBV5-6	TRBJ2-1	CASSFWASGGLVHEQFF
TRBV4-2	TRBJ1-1	CASSHNGGTPEAFF
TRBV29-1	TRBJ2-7	CSVEYPGVKSTSYEQYF
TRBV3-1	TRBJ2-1	CASSQGNDRGRLYNEQFF
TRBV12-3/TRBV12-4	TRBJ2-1	CALRAGTGVGGEQFF
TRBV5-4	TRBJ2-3	CASSSYDTQYF
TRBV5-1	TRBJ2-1	CASSSTSTEQFF
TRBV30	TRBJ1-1	CAWGPGGEAFF
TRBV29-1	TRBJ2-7	CSVVGSTEPSYEQYF
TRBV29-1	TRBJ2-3	CSVLMGDLSPDTQYF
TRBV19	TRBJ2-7	CASSTGQGADEQYF
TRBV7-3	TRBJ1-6	CASSLAGDHNSPLHF
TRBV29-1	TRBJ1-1	CSATLVTEAFF
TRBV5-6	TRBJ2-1	CASTFESYNEQFF
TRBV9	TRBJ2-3	CASSPSGTERDTQYF